Listed here is a single T cell receptor beta chain. Its antigen is undetermined. Germline V gives CDR1 SGDLS, CDR2 YYNGEE. Trimming took 4 bases from V and 2 from J; bases not matched to a gene: 9. The CDR3 is made up of 16 amino acids. This specimen belongs to a study of cytomegalovirus exposure and HLA in healthy donors. Study-wide results and limits: Most of the CMV-associated TCR beta chains (in a later analysis) appeared to be HLA-restricted.

In the PCR, 60 Vbeta and 13 Jbeta primers were used. Clones were read by immunoSEQ multiplex PCR, and TCRdb kept only the in-frame ones, dropping some. The sample includes 250,000 to 300,000 clones, roughly 91% of them seen just once. This receptor was taken from a girl aged 2 to 9 in good health and CMV-seronegative. J is TRBJ1-2 and V is TRBV9, with 9 bases that match TRBD1. The specimen was PBMCs. The CDR3 bases are TGTGCCAGCAGCTTCACCCCCGGGACAGGGAACTATGGCTACACCTTC. Encoded protein: CASSFTPGTGNYGYTF.